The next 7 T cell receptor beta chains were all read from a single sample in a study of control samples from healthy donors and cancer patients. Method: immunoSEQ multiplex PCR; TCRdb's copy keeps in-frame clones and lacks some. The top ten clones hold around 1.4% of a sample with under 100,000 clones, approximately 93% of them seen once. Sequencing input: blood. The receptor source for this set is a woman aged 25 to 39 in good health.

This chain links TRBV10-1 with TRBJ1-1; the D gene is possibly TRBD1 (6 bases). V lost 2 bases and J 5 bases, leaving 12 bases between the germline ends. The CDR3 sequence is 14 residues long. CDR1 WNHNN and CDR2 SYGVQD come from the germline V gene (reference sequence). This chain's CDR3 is CASSEAGANTEAFF. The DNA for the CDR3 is TGCGCCAGCAGTGAGGCGGGGGCGAATACTGAAGCTTTCTTT.

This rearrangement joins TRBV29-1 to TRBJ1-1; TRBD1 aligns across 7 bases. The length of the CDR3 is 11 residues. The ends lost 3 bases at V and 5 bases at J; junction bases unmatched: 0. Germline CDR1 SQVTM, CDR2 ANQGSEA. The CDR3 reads CSVEDRTEAFF. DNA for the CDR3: TGCAGCGTTGAGGACAGGACTGAAGCTTTCTTT.

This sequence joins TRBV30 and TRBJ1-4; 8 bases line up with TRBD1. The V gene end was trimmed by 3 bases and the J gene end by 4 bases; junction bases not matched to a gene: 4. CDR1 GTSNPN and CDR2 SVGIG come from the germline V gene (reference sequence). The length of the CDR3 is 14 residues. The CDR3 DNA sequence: TGTGCCTGGAGAGACAGGGGCAATAATGAAAAACTGTTTTTT. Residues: CAWRDRGNNEKLFF.

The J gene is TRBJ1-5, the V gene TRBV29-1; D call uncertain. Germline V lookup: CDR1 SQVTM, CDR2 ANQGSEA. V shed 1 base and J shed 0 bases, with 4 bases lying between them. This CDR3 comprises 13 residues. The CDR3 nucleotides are TGCAGCGTTGAAGTTAATAGCAATCAGCCCCAGCATTTT. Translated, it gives CSVEVNSNQPQHF. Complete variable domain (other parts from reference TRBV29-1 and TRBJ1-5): SAVISQKPSRDICQRGTSLTIQCQVDSQVTMMFWYRQQPGQSLTLIATANQGSEATYESGFVIDKFPISRPNLTFSTLTVSNMSPEDSSIYLCSVEVNSNQPQHFGDGTRLSIL.

The CDR3 spells CASSRTGEELNQPQHF. As DNA, the CDR3 is TGTGCCAGCAGCCGGACAGGGGAGGAGCTCAATCAGCCCCAGCATTTT. The V call is TRBV28, the J call TRBJ1-5, with TRBD1 matching over 9 bases. V lost 6 bases to trimming and J lost 3 bases; unmatched junction nucleotides: 9. The CDR3 sequence is 16 residues long. CDR1 and CDR2 (germline): MDHEN, SYDVKM.

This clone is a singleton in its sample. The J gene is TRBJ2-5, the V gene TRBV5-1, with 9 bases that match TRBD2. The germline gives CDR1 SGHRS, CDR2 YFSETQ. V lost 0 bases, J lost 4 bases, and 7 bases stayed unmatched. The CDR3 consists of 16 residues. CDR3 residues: CASSLASAGGRETQYF. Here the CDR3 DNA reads TGCGCCAGCAGCTTGGCCTCTGCGGGGGGGCGAGAGACCCAGTACTTC. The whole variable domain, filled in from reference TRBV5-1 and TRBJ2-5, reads KAGVTQTPRYLIKTRGQQVTLSCSPISGHRSVSWYQQTPGQGLQFLFEYFSETQRNKGNFPGRFSGRQFSNSRSEMNVSTLELGDSALYLCASSLASAGGRETQYFGPGTRLLVL.

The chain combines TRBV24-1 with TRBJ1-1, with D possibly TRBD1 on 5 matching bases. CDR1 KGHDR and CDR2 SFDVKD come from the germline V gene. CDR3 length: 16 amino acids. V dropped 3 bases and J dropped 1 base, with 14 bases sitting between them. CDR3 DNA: TGTGCCACCAGTGATACGAGCCGGGGGGGGAACACTGAAGCTTTCTTT. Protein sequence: CATSDTSRGGNTEAFF.